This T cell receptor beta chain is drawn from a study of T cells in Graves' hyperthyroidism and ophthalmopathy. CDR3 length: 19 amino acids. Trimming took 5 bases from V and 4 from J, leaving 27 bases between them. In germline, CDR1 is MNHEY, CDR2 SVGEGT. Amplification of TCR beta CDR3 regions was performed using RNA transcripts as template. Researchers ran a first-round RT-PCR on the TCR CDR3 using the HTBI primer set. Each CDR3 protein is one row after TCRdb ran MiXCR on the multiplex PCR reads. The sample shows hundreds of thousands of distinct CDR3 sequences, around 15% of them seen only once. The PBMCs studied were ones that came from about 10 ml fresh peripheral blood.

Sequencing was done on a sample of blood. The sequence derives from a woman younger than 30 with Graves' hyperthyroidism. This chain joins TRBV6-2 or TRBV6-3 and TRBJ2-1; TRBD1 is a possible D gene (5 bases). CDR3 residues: CASSDTDTLTVAFYNEQFF. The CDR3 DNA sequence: TGTGCCAGCAGTGACACCGACACACTGACAGTAGCCTTTTACAATGAGCAGTTCTTC.